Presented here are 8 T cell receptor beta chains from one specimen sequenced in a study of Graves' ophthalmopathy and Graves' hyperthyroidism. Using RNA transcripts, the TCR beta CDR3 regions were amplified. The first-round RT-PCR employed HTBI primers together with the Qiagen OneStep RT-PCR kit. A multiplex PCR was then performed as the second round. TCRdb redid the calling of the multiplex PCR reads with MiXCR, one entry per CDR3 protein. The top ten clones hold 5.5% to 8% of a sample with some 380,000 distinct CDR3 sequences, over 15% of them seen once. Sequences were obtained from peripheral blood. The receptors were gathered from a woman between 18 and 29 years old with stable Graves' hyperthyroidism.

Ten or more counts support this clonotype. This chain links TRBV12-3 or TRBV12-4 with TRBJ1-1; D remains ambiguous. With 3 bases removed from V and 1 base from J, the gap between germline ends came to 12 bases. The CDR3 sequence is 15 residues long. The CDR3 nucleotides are TGTGCCAGCAGTTTGATGAAGGGATGGAACACTGAAGCTTTCTTT. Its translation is CASSLMKGWNTEAFF.

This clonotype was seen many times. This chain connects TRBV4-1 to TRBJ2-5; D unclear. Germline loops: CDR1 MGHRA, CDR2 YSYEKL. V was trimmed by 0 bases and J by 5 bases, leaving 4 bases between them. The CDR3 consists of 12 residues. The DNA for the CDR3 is TGCGCCAGCAGCCAAGATCTTGAGACCCAGTACTTC. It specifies CASSQDLETQYF.

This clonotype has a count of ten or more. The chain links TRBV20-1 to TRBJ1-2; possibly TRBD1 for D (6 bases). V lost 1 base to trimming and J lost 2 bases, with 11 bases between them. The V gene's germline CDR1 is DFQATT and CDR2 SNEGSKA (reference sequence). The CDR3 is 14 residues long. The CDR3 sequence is CSARAQGTNYGYTF. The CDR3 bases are TGCAGTGCTAGAGCGCAGGGGACCAACTATGGCTACACCTTC.

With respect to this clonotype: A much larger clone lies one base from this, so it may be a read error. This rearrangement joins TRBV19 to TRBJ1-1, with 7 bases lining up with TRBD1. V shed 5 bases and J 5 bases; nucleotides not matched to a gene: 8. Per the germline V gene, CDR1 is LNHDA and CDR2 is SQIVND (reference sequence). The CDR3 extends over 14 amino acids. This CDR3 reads CASSSYRGRTEAFF. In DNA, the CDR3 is TGTGCCAGTAGTTCGTACAGGGGAAGGACTGAAGCTTTCTTT.

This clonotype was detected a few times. CDR3 sequence (DNA): TGTGCCAGCTCACCATTCTCGTTGGGGCACACTGAAGCTTTCTTT. Translated, it gives CASSPFSLGHTEAFF. This chain joins TRBV18 and TRBJ1-1; possible D gene TRBD1, 5 bases. The V gene lost 2 bases and the J gene lost 3 bases, with 13 bases spanning the gap. Per the germline V gene, CDR1 is KGHSH and CDR2 is LQKENI. This CDR3 spans 15 amino acids.

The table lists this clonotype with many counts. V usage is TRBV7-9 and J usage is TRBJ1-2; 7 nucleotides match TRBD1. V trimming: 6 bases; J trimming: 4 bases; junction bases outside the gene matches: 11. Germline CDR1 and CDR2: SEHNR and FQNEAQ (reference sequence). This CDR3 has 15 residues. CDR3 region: CASRAPSTGLYGYTF. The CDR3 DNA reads TGTGCCAGCAGAGCACCTTCGACAGGGCTCTATGGCTACACCTTC.

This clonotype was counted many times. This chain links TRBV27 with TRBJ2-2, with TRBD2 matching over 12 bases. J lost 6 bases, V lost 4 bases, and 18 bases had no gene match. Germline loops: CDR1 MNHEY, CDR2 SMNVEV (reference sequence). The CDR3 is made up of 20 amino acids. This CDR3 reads CASSWRLAGVSRRGAGELFF. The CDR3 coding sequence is TGTGCCAGCAGTTGGCGACTAGCGGGGGTATCTAGAAGAGGCGCCGGGGAGCTGTTTTTT.

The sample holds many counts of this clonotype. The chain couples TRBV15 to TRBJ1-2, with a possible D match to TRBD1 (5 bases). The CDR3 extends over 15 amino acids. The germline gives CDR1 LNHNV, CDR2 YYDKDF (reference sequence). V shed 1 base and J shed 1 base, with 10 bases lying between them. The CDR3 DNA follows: TGTGCCACCAGCAGAGCGGGGCTTGGTAACTATGGCTACACCTTC. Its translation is CATSRAGLGNYGYTF.